The 27 T cell receptor beta chains below were found in one sample sequenced in a study of monozygotic twins with inflammatory bowel disease. TCRdb re-called the 5' RACE reads and gives one entry per CDR3 protein, without DNA. This repertoire includes 88,000 or so distinct CDR3 sequences. The sample was blood. The receptor set was obtained from a human donor with ulcerative colitis or Crohn's disease, or a healthy co-twin of an affected twin (not recorded which).

The J gene is TRBJ1-1, the V gene TRBV20-1. Looked up from germline, CDR1 is DFQATT and CDR2 is SNEGSKA (reference sequence). The CDR3 is made up of 14 amino acids. The CDR3 here is CSASLIGGDTEAFF.

This sequence joins TRBV6-5 and TRBJ1-1; the D call from TCRdb, TRBD1, cannot be confirmed without DNA. The germline V gene encodes CDR1 MNHEY and CDR2 SVGAGI. CDR3 length: 17 amino acids. The chain's CDR3 is CASSYVGGVKPSTEAFF.

This sequence joins TRBV29-1 and TRBJ2-7. The CDR3 totals 11 residues. The germline gives CDR1 SQVTM, CDR2 ANQGSEA. The CDR3 is CSARYLGEQYF.

This chain connects TRBV18 to TRBJ2-4; no DNA is available, so the TRBD1 call from TCRdb remains unchecked. CDR3 length: 15 residues. CDR1 and CDR2 from the germline V gene are KGHSH and LQKENI. This CDR3 is CASSPNRDRGSIQYF.

This chain uses TRBV6-5 with TRBJ2-5. The germline gives CDR1 MNHEY, CDR2 SVGAGI. The CDR3 runs to 11 residues. CDR3 sequence reads: CASSPGGTQYF.

This chain uses TRBV20-1 with TRBJ2-7; as DNA is missing, the TRBD1 call by TCRdb cannot be tested. Germline assignment: CDR1 DFQATT and CDR2 SNEGSKA (reference sequence). CDR3 size: 14 residues. This CDR3 reads CSARSSGRWYEQYF.

This chain connects TRBV18 to TRBJ1-1; TCRdb lists TRBD1, though no DNA is available to test this call. Germline V gene data show CDR1 as KGHSH and CDR2 as LQKENI. The CDR3 has 13 residues. The CDR3 is CASSGATKLEAFF.

CDR3 loop: CASQSSISNQPQHF. The genes are TRBV2 and TRBJ1-5. The germline V gene has CDR1 SNHLY and CDR2 FYNNEI. This CDR3 is built from 14 residues.

This chain connects TRBV21-1 to TRBJ1-3; checking the TCRdb D call of TRBD1 is not possible without DNA. TRBV21-1 is shown as a pseudogene. The CDR3 is 15 residues long. This chain's CDR3 is CASSNWTGAGNTIYF.

The chain uses TRBV11-2 and TRBJ1-1; the D gene TCRdb calls, TRBD1, cannot be checked with no DNA. The germline V gene encodes CDR1 SGHAT and CDR2 FQNNGV. The length of the CDR3 is 14 residues. The CDR3 protein is CASTPGQSNTEAFF.

The CDR3 sequence: CASSQGQGSNQPQHF. This chain connects TRBV4-1 to TRBJ1-5; TCRdb's D call of TRBD1 is untestable without DNA. The V gene's germline CDR1 is MGHRA and CDR2 YSYEKL. The CDR3 runs to 15 residues.

CDR3 protein: CASGLLGDSTDTQYF. The chain joins TRBV7-9 to TRBJ2-3; TCRdb designates TRBD1, a call that cannot be tested without DNA. The CDR3 consists of 15 residues. Germline values: CDR1 SEHNR, CDR2 FQNEAQ (reference sequence). The entire variable domain, with the rest obtained from reference TRBV7-9 and TRBJ2-3, is as follows: DTGVSQNPRHKITKRGQNVTFRCDPISEHNRLYWYRQTLGQGPEFLTYFQNEAQLEKSRLLSDRFSAERPKGSFSTLEIQRTEQGDSAMYLCASGLLGDSTDTQYFGPGTRLTVL.

CDR3 residues: CASSQGAGGWNEQFF. The genes are TRBV14 and TRBJ2-1; TCRdb indicates TRBD1, and absent DNA this call remains unverified. The CDR3 totals 15 residues. The V gene's germline CDR1 is SGHDN and CDR2 FVKESK.

V is TRBV21-1 and J is TRBJ1-1; the TRBD1 assignment by TCRdb is unverifiable without DNA. TRBV21-1 is a pseudogene segment. The CDR3 is made up of 19 amino acids. The CDR3 sequence is CASSKEGRLAFLGGAEAFF.

CDR3 sequence: CASSREGLNIQYF. The V gene is TRBV19, the J gene TRBJ2-4; TCRdb outputs TRBD2, but without DNA this stays unchecked. Germline CDR1 reads LNHDA; CDR2 reads SQIVND (reference sequence). The CDR3 extends over 13 amino acids.

The V call is TRBV5-5, the J call TRBJ2-7; TCRdb's D call, TRBD2, is unchecked because there is no DNA. Germline V gene sequence: CDR1 SGHKS, CDR2 YYEKEE (reference sequence). CDR3 length: 14 residues. The CDR3 region is CASSSAGGNYEQYF.

The rearrangement uses TRBV27 and TRBJ1-1. The V gene's germline CDR1 is MNHEY and CDR2 SMNVEV (reference sequence). This CDR3 has 14 residues. This CDR3 reads CASSLLTVNTEAFF.

This chain joins TRBV9 and TRBJ2-1; TCRdb names TRBD2, which stays unverified in the absence of DNA. Germline V gene data show CDR1 as SGDLS and CDR2 as YYNGEE. The CDR3 runs to 15 residues. The chain's CDR3 is CASSVASGAYNEQFF. The full variable domain, in which reference TRBV9 and TRBJ2-1 provide the parts outside the CDR3, is DSGVTQTPKHLITATGQRVTLRCSPRSGDLSVYWYQQSLDQGLQFLIQYYNGEERAKGNILERFSAQQFPDLHSELNLSSLELGDSALYFCASSVASGAYNEQFFGPGTRLTVL.

This sequence joins TRBV6-5 and TRBJ2-7; checking the TCRdb D call of TRBD2 is not possible without DNA. The CDR3 extends over 16 amino acids. Germline V CDR1 and CDR2: MNHEY, SVGAGI. CDR3 residues: CASSSGLAGALYEQYF.

V usage is TRBV21-1 and J usage is TRBJ1-5; absent DNA, TCRdb's TRBD1 call cannot be checked. TRBV21-1 is a known pseudogene. This CDR3 has 13 residues. The CDR3 spells CASSGQGRQPQHF.

The chain recombines TRBV18 with TRBJ2-1; TCRdb indicates TRBD1, and absent DNA this call remains unverified. The CDR3 is 15 amino acids. CDR1 and CDR2 from the germline V gene are KGHSH and LQKENI. This CDR3 is CASSLNRDRDHEQFF.

The chain joins TRBV6-1 to TRBJ1-1; TCRdb lists TRBD1, though no DNA is available to test this call. This CDR3 spans 15 amino acids. Germline CDR1 and CDR2: MNHNS and SASEGT. The chain's CDR3 is CASSRDRDRGRAAFF.

The V and J genes are TRBV7-8 and TRBJ1-2. Germline CDR1 SGHVS, CDR2 FQNEAQ. The CDR3 is made up of 13 amino acids. CDR3 sequence: CASSFRAGYGYTF.

The V gene is TRBV5-6, the J gene TRBJ2-5; checking the TCRdb D call of TRBD2 is not possible without DNA. Looked up from germline, CDR1 is SGHDT and CDR2 is YYEEEE. CDR3 size: 16 residues. The CDR3 spells CASSLSLAGAWETQYF.

The chain has TRBV7-9 and TRBJ2-2; TCRdb's D call, TRBD1, is unchecked because there is no DNA. Germline assignment: CDR1 SEHNR and CDR2 FQNEAQ (reference sequence). The CDR3 loop spans 17 amino acids. The CDR3 loop reads CASSFTGVLLNTGELFF.

CDR3 protein: CASSPRRTSGTSYNEQFF. This rearrangement joins TRBV27 to TRBJ2-1; the D call from TCRdb, TRBD2, cannot be confirmed without DNA. Germline assignment: CDR1 MNHEY and CDR2 SMNVEV (reference sequence). The length of the CDR3 is 18 residues.

The rearrangement uses TRBV5-1 and TRBJ1-4. This CDR3 region has 13 residues. CDR1 and CDR2 from the germline V gene are SGHRS and YFSETQ. CDR3 residues: CATRPATNEKLFF.